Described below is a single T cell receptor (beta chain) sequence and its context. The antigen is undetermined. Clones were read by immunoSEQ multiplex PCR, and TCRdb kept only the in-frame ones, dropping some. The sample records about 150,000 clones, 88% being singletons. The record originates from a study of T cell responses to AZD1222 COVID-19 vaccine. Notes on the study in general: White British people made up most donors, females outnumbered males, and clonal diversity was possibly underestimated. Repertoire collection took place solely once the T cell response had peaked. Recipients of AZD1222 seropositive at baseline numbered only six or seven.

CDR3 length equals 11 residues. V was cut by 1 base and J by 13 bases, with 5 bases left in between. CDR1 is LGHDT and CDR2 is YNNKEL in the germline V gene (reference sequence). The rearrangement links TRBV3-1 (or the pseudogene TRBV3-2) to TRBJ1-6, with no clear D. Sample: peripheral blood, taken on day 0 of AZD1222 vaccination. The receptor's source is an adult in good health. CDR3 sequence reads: CASSQGGPLHF. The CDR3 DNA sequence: TGTGCCAGCAGCCAAGGAGGGCCCCTCCACTTT.